Each of the 9 T cell receptor beta chains below was sequenced from the same sample in a study of blood T cell repertoires in COVID-19. TCRdb's table, derived via immunoSEQ multiplex PCR, lists solely in-frame clones and lacks some. Of 150,000 to 180,000 clones listed, approximately 83% are singletons. Sample: peripheral blood. These TCRs come from a woman aged 55-69 years with acute or convalescent COVID-19.

The chain joins TRBV7-8 to TRBJ2-7, with TRBD1 identical over 8 bases. Trimming at V came to 8 bases and at J to 6 bases, leaving 6 bases not matched to a gene. Germline V gives CDR1 SGHVS, CDR2 FQNEAQ. This CDR3 spans 12 amino acids. CDR3 nucleotides: TGTGCCAGCCGGGGCAGGGGGCTCGAGCAGTACGTC. The encoded protein is CASRGRGLEQYV.

This sequence joins TRBV11-2 and TRBJ1-2, with 8 bases aligning to TRBD1. The CDR3 runs 14 residues. Germline trimming cut 5 bases from V and 6 bases from J; bases unmatched to any gene: 8. Germline CDR1 and CDR2: SGHAT and FQNNGV. CDR3 region: CASSPLDRVDGYTF. The CDR3 bases are TGTGCCAGCAGCCCTCTGGACAGGGTGGATGGCTACACCTTC.

This sequence joins TRBV25-1 and TRBJ1-5; perhaps TRBD1 as D (6 bases). Trimming shortened V by 5 bases and J by 0 bases, and 11 bases separated the two germline ends. CDR1 is MGHDK and CDR2 is SYGVNS in the germline V gene. CDR3 size: 15 residues. The CDR3 coding sequence is TGTGCCAGCAGTCGAGGGGGATATAGCAATCAGCCCCAGCATTTT. Amino acid sequence: CASSRGGYSNQPQHF.

The rearrangement links TRBV30 to TRBJ1-2; D perhaps matches TRBD1 (5 bases). Germline CDR1 GTSNPN, CDR2 SVGIG (reference sequence). The CDR3 extends over 11 amino acids. Trimming took off 1 base at V and 7 bases at J, with 7 bases between the two ends. As DNA, the CDR3 is TGTGCCTGGAGTGATGACAGTGGCTACACCTTC. It specifies CAWSDDSGYTF.

The chain carries TRBV9 and TRBJ1-1; D may be TRBD1 (6 bases). The CDR3 sequence is 14 residues long. Germline CDR1 reads SGDLS; CDR2 reads YYNGEE. The V and J ends lost 4 bases and 4 bases respectively, with 14 bases between them. CDR3 region: CASSLRQEGTEAFF. Written as DNA, the CDR3 is TGTGCCAGCAGCCTCAGACAGGAAGGCACTGAAGCTTTCTTT.

The CDR3 is CASSLGTVSNEKLFF. The CDR3 nucleotides read TGTGCCAGCAGCTTAGGGACAGTTTCTAATGAAAAACTGTTTTTT. V usage is TRBV7-6 and J usage is TRBJ1-4, with D possibly matching TRBD1 (6 bases). This CDR3 has 15 residues. In germline, CDR1 is SGHVS, CDR2 FNYEAQ. Trimming shortened V by 1 base and J by 3 bases, and 9 bases separated the two germline ends. The full variable domain, completed using reference TRBV7-6 and TRBJ1-4, is GAGVSQSPRYKVTKRGQDVALRCDPISGHVSLYWYRQALGQGPEFLTYFNYEAQQDKSGLPNDRFSAERPEGSISTLTIQRTEQRDSAMYRCASSLGTVSNEKLFFGSGTQLSVL.

This chain connects TRBV14 to TRBJ2-1, with 9 bases that match TRBD2. V lost 5 bases to trimming and J lost 4 bases; unmatched junction nucleotides: 6. CDR1 and CDR2 from the germline V gene are SGHDN and FVKESK. The length of the CDR3 is 15 residues. CDR3 DNA sequence: TGTGCCAGCAGCGTGTGGACTAGCGCTTACAATGAGCAGTTCTTC. Encoded protein: CASSVWTSAYNEQFF.

The table lists this clone with a count of one. CDR3 sequence (DNA): TGTGCCAGCAGCGTAGACAGGGGTGACGAAAAACTGTTTTTT. This sequence encodes CASSVDRGDEKLFF. This chain connects TRBV9 to TRBJ1-4; 7 bases align to TRBD1. Germline CDR1 SGDLS, CDR2 YYNGEE. This CDR3 contains 14 residues. J lost 8 bases, V lost 0 bases, and 4 bases had no gene match.

V gene TRBV7-9 combines with J gene TRBJ1-1; 7 bases are a match to TRBD1. Per the germline V gene, CDR1 is SEHNR and CDR2 is FQNEAQ (reference sequence). V lost 5 bases, J lost 1 base, and 7 bases stayed unmatched. The CDR3 has 15 residues. The CDR3 reads CASSTQGLENTEAFF. The CDR3 DNA reads as TGTGCCAGCAGCACACAGGGGCTGGAGAACACTGAAGCTTTCTTT.